Listed below are T cell receptor beta chains from one sample, sequenced in a study of cytomegalovirus exposure and HLA in healthy donors. Repertoires were generated with immunoSEQ multiplex PCR, while TCRdb's copy carries only in-frame clones and drops some. The profile shows about 99,000 clones, less than 85% of them singletons. Sequencing was done on a sample of PBMCs. All receptors derive from a woman younger than 35 in good health and CMV-seropositive. The CDR3 runs from the conserved cysteine through the conserved F or W. Fields, in order: D gene, J gene, V gene, clone size, CDR3 protein, CDR3 DNA. The D gene is left open where the match is weak. Expanded clones are given a class, and other clones once, few, many or no size at all.

TRBD1 | TRBJ2-3 | TRBV2 | once | CASKTERTGLRTDTQYF | TGTGCCAGCAAGACCGAAAGGACAGGGTTACGTACAGATACGCAGTATTTT
TRBD2 | TRBJ2-7 | TRBV13 | - | CASSSSGSPYEQYF | TGTGCCAGCAGCTCGAGCGGGAGTCCCTACGAGCAGTACTTC
- | TRBJ1-1 | TRBV25-1 | - | CASTWGGTEAFF | TGTGCCAGCACTTGGGGAGGTACTGAAGCTTTCTTT
TRBD1 | TRBJ1-3 | TRBV10-3 | - | CAISGDRGISGNTIYF | TGTGCCATCAGTGGGGACAGGGGGATTTCTGGAAACACCATATATTTT
- | TRBJ2-2 | TRBV9 | few | CASSVDLRGSGLTGELFF | TGTGCCAGCAGCGTAGATTTACGTGGGTCAGGGCTCACCGGGGAGCTGTTTTTT
- | TRBJ1-1 | TRBV6-5 | - | CASIGLGGANTEAFF | TGTGCCAGCATAGGCTTGGGGGGGGCGAACACTGAAGCTTTCTTT
- | TRBJ1-1 | TRBV29-1 | - | CSVVRQLNTEAFF | TGCAGCGTTGTCAGGCAGTTAAACACTGAAGCTTTCTTT
- | TRBJ2-7 | TRBV27 | once | CASSPTADRSTYEQYF | TGTGCCAGCAGTCCCACAGCTGACAGGAGTACCTACGAGCAGTACTTC
- | TRBJ1-1 | TRBV6-1 | - | CASSVSGHPNTEAFF | TGTGCCAGCAGTGTTTCGGGACACCCGAACACTGAAGCTTTCTTT
TRBD1 | TRBJ1-1 | TRBV5-6 | once | CASSSYQDRGPKNTEAFF | TGTGCCAGCAGCTCCTACCAGGACAGGGGGCCAAAGAACACTGAAGCTTTCTTT
TRBD1 | TRBJ1-1 | TRBV2 | once | CASSDRGISEAFF | TGTGCCAGCAGTGACAGGGGGATCTCTGAAGCTTTCTTT
TRBD1 | TRBJ1-5 | TRBV30 | - | CAWGPRTGQRRGNQPQHF | TGTGCCTGGGGCCCTCGGACAGGACAACGCAGGGGCAATCAGCCCCAGCATTTT
TRBD1 | TRBJ1-4 | TRBV5-6 | few | CASSRLDRGREKLFF | TGTGCCAGCAGCAGACTGGACAGGGGAAGAGAAAAACTGTTTTTT
TRBD2 | TRBJ2-4 | TRBV7-2 | - | CASSLVSGLAENIQYF | TGTGCCAGCAGCTTAGTATCAGGACTAGCGGAAAACATTCAGTACTTC
TRBD2 | TRBJ2-7 | TRBV19 | few | CASSLAGEPYEQYF | TGTGCCAGCTCTCTAGCGGGAGAACCCTACGAGCAGTACTTC
TRBD1 | TRBJ1-5 | TRBV6-1 | - | CASSQGASQHF | TGTGCCAGCAGTCAGGGGGCTTCCCAGCATTTT
- | TRBJ1-2 | TRBV28 | - | CASSLSGTNYGYTF | TGTGCCAGCAGTCTATCAGGGACTAACTATGGCTACACCTTC
TRBD2 | TRBJ2-1 | TRBV13 | once | CASSPKRLAAYNEQFF | TGTGCCAGCAGCCCCAAACGACTAGCCGCCTACAATGAGCAGTTCTTC
TRBD2 | TRBJ2-1 | TRBV6-6 | - | CASSLGREGFFEQFF | TGTGCCAGCAGTTTAGGGCGGGAGGGCTTCTTTGAGCAGTTCTTC
- | TRBJ1-1 | TRBV18 | - | CASSPQTANTEAFF | TGTGCCAGCTCACCACAAACAGCGAACACTGAAGCTTTCTTT
TRBD1 | TRBJ1-6 | TRBV27 | once | CATGLTGSLNSPLHF | TGTGCCACCGGATTGACAGGGTCTTTGAATTCACCCCTCCACTTT
- | TRBJ1-5 | TRBV19 | - | CASSPQGFNQPQHF | TGTGCCAGTAGTCCACAGGGATTCAATCAGCCCCAGCATTTT
TRBD1 | TRBJ1-5 | TRBV2 | once | CASRGTGLRNQPQHF | TGTGCCAGCAGGGGGACAGGGTTGAGAAATCAGCCCCAGCATTTT
TRBD2 | TRBJ2-7 | TRBV29-1 | - | CSVGGTSAGSYEQYF | TGCAGCGTTGGGGGGACTAGCGCGGGCTCCTACGAGCAGTACTTC
TRBD1 | TRBJ2-7 | TRBV10-3 | - | CAISGTGIYEQYF | TGTGCCATCAGTGGGACAGGAATCTACGAGCAGTACTTC
- | TRBJ2-1 | TRBV27 | - | CASRGQFYNEQFF | TGTGCCAGCAGGGGGCAGTTCTACAATGAGCAGTTCTTC
- | TRBJ2-5 | TRBV6-5 | - | CASSYWGGETQYF | TGTGCCAGCAGTTACTGGGGGGGCGAGACCCAGTACTTC
- | TRBJ1-2 | TRBV2 | - | CASRLEGDRNYGYTF | TGTGCCAGCAGGCTAGAAGGGGATCGGAACTATGGCTACACCTTC
- | TRBJ2-2 | TRBV18 | - | CASSPPGLRDTGELFF | TGTGCCAGCTCACCTCCGGGATTGAGGGACACCGGGGAGCTGTTTTTT
- | TRBJ2-7 | TRBV2 | - | CASRRQASSYEQYF | TGTGCCAGCAGGAGACAGGCGTCCTCCTACGAGCAGTACTTC
- | TRBJ1-2 | TRBV19 | - | CASSSPGSLSGGYTF | TGTGCCAGTAGTTCTCCGGGATCCTTATCCGGGGGCTACACCTTC
TRBD2 | TRBJ2-5 | TRBV15 | - | CATSRVSGRGETQYF | TGTGCCACCAGCAGAGTCAGCGGGAGAGGAGAGACCCAGTACTTC
- | TRBJ2-1 | TRBV7-2 | few | CASSLVETRGEQFF | TGTGCCAGCAGCTTAGTTGAGACTAGGGGTGAGCAGTTCTTC
- | TRBJ1-4 | TRBV27 | - | CASSFSTGTNEKLFF | TGTGCCAGCAGTTTTTCCACCGGGACTAATGAAAAACTGTTTTTT
TRBD1 | TRBJ2-6 | TRBV7-2 | few | CASSLGDRGLGANVLTF | TGTGCCAGCAGCTTAGGGGACAGGGGGCTCGGGGCCAACGTCCTGACTTTC
- | TRBJ2-3 | TRBV27 | - | CASSLARGTDTQYF | TGTGCCAGCAGCCTGGCTCGGGGCACAGATACGCAGTATTTT
- | TRBJ1-3 | TRBV10-3 | - | CAIRDSSSGNTIYF | TGTGCCATCAGGGACAGCAGCTCTGGAAACACCATATATTTT
TRBD2 | TRBJ2-1 | TRBV12-5 | - | CASGLVPRLAGDEQFF | TGTGCTAGTGGTTTGGTGCCCCGACTAGCGGGAGATGAGCAGTTCTTC
- | TRBJ2-2 | TRBV13 | - | CASSPKRGGLGELFF | TGTGCCAGCAGCCCCAAGAGAGGGGGTCTCGGGGAGCTGTTTTTT
- | TRBJ2-3 | TRBV25-1 | - | CASSEIGQGWRVDTQYF | TGTGCCAGCAGTGAAATCGGCCAGGGATGGAGGGTAGATACGCAGTATTTT
TRBD1 | TRBJ1-1 | TRBV6-1 | - | CASSVDRGLGTEAFF | TGTGCCAGCAGTGTTGACAGGGGGCTTGGCACTGAAGCTTTCTTT
- | TRBJ2-7 | TRBV9 | few | CASSAGSTYEQYF | TGTGCCAGCAGCGCCGGGTCTACCTACGAGCAGTACTTC
TRBD1 | TRBJ2-5 | TRBV5-1 | - | CASSDGQGGPETQYF | TGCGCCAGCAGTGATGGACAGGGCGGCCCAGAGACCCAGTACTTC
TRBD2 | TRBJ2-7 | TRBV13 | - | CASRRTSGTYEQYF | TGTGCCAGCAGAAGGACTAGCGGCACCTACGAGCAGTACTTC
TRBD1 | TRBJ1-1 | TRBV4-1 | - | CASSQVNRGNTEAFF | TGCGCCAGCAGCCAAGTAAACAGGGGAAACACTGAAGCTTTCTTT
- | TRBJ1-6 | TRBV6-5 | - | CASRQANSPLHF | TGTGCCAGCAGACAGGCCAATTCACCCCTCCACTTT
- | TRBJ2-5 | TRBV4-1 | few | CASSQGGGRYQETQYF | TGCGCCAGCAGCCAAGGCGGAGGAAGGTACCAAGAGACCCAGTACTTC
- | TRBJ2-1 | TRBV6-1 | - | CASSVLDAGVEQFF | TGTGCCAGCAGTGTTTTAGATGCCGGGGTTGAGCAGTTCTTC
TRBD2 | TRBJ2-3 | TRBV4-2 | - | CASSQGAAGAEDTQYF | TGTGCCAGCAGCCAAGGGGCGGCGGGAGCGGAAGATACGCAGTATTTT
- | TRBJ1-1 | TRBV5-1 | - | CASSLGAGGAEAFF | TGCGCCAGCAGCTTGGGGGCGGGCGGGGCTGAAGCTTTCTTT
- | TRBJ2-2 | TRBV5-1 | - | CASSSYSRDLGTGELFF | TGCGCCAGCAGCTCCTACTCCCGGGATCTGGGCACCGGGGAGCTGTTTTTT
- | TRBJ2-1 | TRBV7-3 | - | CASSPDYYNEQFF | TGTGCCAGCAGCCCGGACTACTACAATGAGCAGTTCTTC
- | TRBJ2-6 | TRBV29-1 | - | CSVDSSGANVLTF | TGCAGCGTTGACAGCTCTGGGGCCAACGTCCTGACTTTC
- | TRBJ2-7 | TRBV30 | - | CAWSQDGVKNEQYF | TGTGCCTGGAGTCAGGACGGGGTAAAGAACGAGCAGTACTTC
- | TRBJ2-1 | TRBV5-1 | few | CASSSAGKGRDEQFF | TGCGCCAGCAGCTCAGCCGGGAAAGGAAGGGATGAGCAGTTCTTC
- | TRBJ1-3 | TRBV5-1 | few | CASSRGSGNTIYF | TGCGCCAGCAGCAGGGGCTCTGGAAACACCATATATTTT
- | TRBJ1-1 | TRBV19 | - | CASSWGVRGTEAFF | TGTGCCAGTAGTTGGGGAGTTCGGGGCACTGAAGCTTTCTTT